A selection of T cell receptor beta chains follows, all from one sample in a study of shared T cell receptors in the human thymus. The repertoire was sequenced with immunoSEQ multiplex PCR; TCRdb's copy has only in-frame clones and lacks some. The sample lists 700,000 or so clones; roughly 85% were seen once. This sample was shared with a second study, whose subject was human thymus T cells.

Sequencing was carried out using thymocytes. The receptors were sampled from a girl less than two years old with a congenital heart defect. Both conserved end residues are part of each CDR3. The order of the fields is J gene, clone size, V gene, D gene, CDR3 DNA, CDR3 protein. D genes are given only for firm matches. Clone size appears in some rows only: once, few, many, or a class for an expanded clone.

TRBJ1-5	NA	TRBV11-2	TRBD1	TGTGCCAGCAGCTTATCAGGGGGCTATCAGCCCCAGCATTTT	CASSLSGGYQPQHF
TRBJ2-5	NA	TRBV18	TRBD2	TGTGCCAGCTCACCTACCGGGCTAGCGGAACAAGAGACCCAGTACTTC	CASSPTGLAEQETQYF
TRBJ2-7	NA	TRBV6-5	NA	TGTGCCACGGGACTCCGACACGGCGAGCAGTACTTC	CATGLRHGEQYF
TRBJ1-1	NA	TRBV29-1	NA	TGCAGCGTTCGGGACAAGCACACTGAAGCTTTCTTT	CSVRDKHTEAFF
TRBJ2-1	NA	TRBV2	NA	TGTGCCAGCTTGGCGATAGCGGCCTACAATGAGCAGTTCTTC	CASLAIAAYNEQFF
TRBJ1-3	NA	TRBV15	NA	TGTGCCACCAGCAGAGAGGTTCTGGAGGAAAGCTCTGGAAACACCATATATTTT	CATSREVLEESSGNTIYF
TRBJ1-3	NA	TRBV13	NA	TGTGCCAGCGGTGGACATCACATGATTGGAAACACCATATATTTT	CASGGHHMIGNTIYF
TRBJ1-1	NA	TRBV29-1	TRBD1	TGCAGCGTTTTGGGACAGGGGAGGTTAGAGGCTTTCTTT	CSVLGQGRLEAFF
TRBJ1-4	NA	TRBV19	NA	TGTGCCAGTAGGAGTCCCGGAGGGGTCAGACCGGGAAAACTGTTTTTT	CASRSPGGVRPGKLFF
TRBJ1-4	once	TRBV4-3	NA	TGCGCCAGTTCCGGAGCTAATGAAAAACTGTTTTTT	CASSGANEKLFF
TRBJ1-2	few	TRBV14	NA	TGTGCCAGCAGCCTGGGGGGTAGTAATGGCTACACCTTC	CASSLGGSNGYTF
TRBJ2-5	NA	TRBV11-2	TRBD1	TGTGCCAGCAGGTTAAGGGACAGGACTCAAGAGACCCAGTACTTC	CASRLRDRTQETQYF
TRBJ2-7	NA	TRBV21-1	NA	TGTGCCAGCAGCAATCAGGGGGCTAAGGGGTCCTACGAGCAGTACTTC	CASSNQGAKGSYEQYF
TRBJ1-3	NA	TRBV6-5	NA	TGTGCCAGCAGTTGTCAACAGGGAGCGGGAAACACCATATATTTT	CASSCQQGAGNTIYF
TRBJ2-3	NA	TRBV28	NA	TGTGCCAGCAAAGTAGGGAGTACAGATACGCAGTATTTT	CASKVGSTDTQYF
TRBJ1-5	NA	TRBV27	NA	TGTGCCAGCAGTCGGATCAGGAATCAGCCCCAGCATTTT	CASSRIRNQPQHF
TRBJ2-1	NA	TRBV7-2	NA	TGTGCCAGCAGCACGGAAGAAGGTCGAGGCTACAATGAGCAGTTCTTC	CASSTEEGRGYNEQFF
TRBJ1-5	NA	TRBV28	NA	TGTGCCAGCAGTTTAATACACTATAGCAATCAGCCCCAGCATTTT	CASSLIHYSNQPQHF
TRBJ1-2	NA	TRBV28	TRBD1	TGTGCCAGCAGCTCCGGCCCGTCGACAGGGGAATATGGCTACACCTTC	CASSSGPSTGEYGYTF
TRBJ2-7	NA	TRBV11-2	TRBD1	TGTGCCAGCAGCTTAGTTGCAGGGGGCGAGCAGTACTTC	CASSLVAGGEQYF
TRBJ2-5	NA	TRBV19	TRBD2	TGTGCCAGTAGGAGGACTAGCGGGGGGACCAAAGAGACCCAGTACTTC	CASRRTSGGTKETQYF
TRBJ1-5	NA	TRBV28	NA	TGTGCCAGCGGGCATAGCGTGGATCAGCCCCAGCATTTT	CASGHSVDQPQHF
TRBJ1-6	NA	TRBV15	NA	TGTGCCACCAGCAGAGATCCGGGACTAGACCGGCAACCCCTCCACTTT	CATSRDPGLDRQPLHF